This T cell receptor beta chain was identified in a study of blood T cell repertoires in COVID-19. Study summary: Material from acute and convalescent COVID-19 was sourced from the United States, Italy and Spain. T cells, B-cell-depleted T cells, or PBMCs supplied cDNA or gDNA.

As handled by the study authors: Reference gene primers were amplified, and this amplification served to estimate nucleated cell counts. Produced via immunoSEQ multiplex PCR; TCRdb's table is partial and in-frame only. V and J calls and clone size are given by that table; D and trimming were obtained from the DNA. The sample includes some 210,000 clones, around 80% of them seen just once. This clone has just a few counts. V trimming: 2 bases; J trimming: 6 bases; junction bases outside the gene matches: 23. The CDR3 is 20 residues long. Germline assignment: CDR1 LNHDA and CDR2 SQIVND (reference sequence).

This chain connects TRBV19 to TRBJ1-1; 8 bases agree with TRBD1. Sequenced input: peripheral blood. The sequence was collected from a man aged 50 or older with active or convalescent COVID-19. The CDR3 DNA reads TGTGCCAGTAGTATACTGCGATTGTTCGGACAGGGACCGGGGGTGGCTGAAGCTTTCTTT. The encoded protein is CASSILRLFGQGPGVAEAFF.